The clone carrying this T cell receptor beta chain was counted many times. Its antigen is unknown. From the 5' RACE reads, TCRdb called clonotypes with MiXCR, one entry per CDR3 protein. The sample holds approximately 300,000 distinct CDR3 sequences; roughly 8% are singletons and the top ten take approximately 15%. This entry comes from a study of CD8 T cells in ankylosing spondylitis. Study findings and constraints: A TCR beta motif of 7 to 9 highly homologous variants seemed to mark ankylosing spondylitis blood.

Trimming took off 7 bases at V and 8 bases at J, with 19 bases between the two ends. The CDR3 contains 15 residues. Germline CDR1 SGHRS, CDR2 YFSETQ. Source material: blood, either unsorted or a sorted T cell fraction (not recorded which). The chain couples TRBV5-1 to TRBJ1-6; D is ambiguous. The sequence came from a male donor with ankylosing spondylitis. The CDR3, as DNA: TGCGCCAGCCGCCCTATCGATGCGAGGTATTCACCCCTCCACTTT. Encoded protein: CASRPIDARYSPLHF.